The text below deals with one T cell receptor beta chain. What it binds is unknown. Alongside a J-beta primer mix, a sample-barcoded 5' primer served in a second PCR lasting about 6 to 11 cycles. TCRdb re-called the 5' RACE reads through MiXCR, storing one row per CDR3 protein. Of fewer than 750,000 distinct CDR3 sequences in the sample, 40% to 50% were seen once. Looked up from germline, CDR1 is GTSNPN and CDR2 is SVGIG (reference sequence). The length of the CDR3 is 15 residues. This specimen comes from a study of blood T cells in healthy people across ages. Overall study findings and caveats: Long-lived donors had more naive CD4+ cells and higher diversity than aged donors. A strong correlation was seen between TCR beta diversity and naive T cell percentage.

PBMCs numbering at least 7 million were isolated per sample. The V and J genes are TRBV30 and TRBJ2-7; D is possibly TRBD2 (6 bases). The J call may not be correct, given that the DNA end is closer to TRBJ2-5. The material sequenced was blood. This TCR was recovered from a man older than 75 in good health. CDR3 sequence (DNA): TGTGCCTGGAGTGTACTGGGCGGCGGAGGGGCGACCCAGTACTTC. Protein sequence: CAWSVLGGGGATQYF.